This entry features one T cell receptor beta chain sequence. TCRdb re-analysed the RT-PCR reads in MiXCR, keeping a single row per CDR3 protein. Of about 680,000 distinct CDR3 sequences listed, 12% to 15% are singletons. J was trimmed by 3 bases and V by 0 bases; bases with no gene match: 1. CDR1 is SGHRS and CDR2 is YFSETQ in the germline V gene. The length of the CDR3 is 16 residues. The TCR originated in a female donor in good health, serving as a healthy control. Sequencing was done on a sample of memory CD4+ T cells from blood. This chain joins TRBV5-1 and TRBJ2-1, with TRBD2 matching over 12 bases. In nucleotides, the CDR3 is TGCGCCAGCAGCTTGGTGACTAGCGGGAGCTACAATGAGCAGTTCTTC. Its translation is CASSLVTSGSYNEQFF.